A selection of T cell receptor beta chains follows, all from one sample in a study of blood T cell repertoires in COVID-19. Profiled with immunoSEQ multiplex PCR; TCRdb holds only in-frame clones, not every one. The table lists around 280,000 clones, around 90% of them singletons. Sequences were obtained from PBMCs or T cells enriched from blood (not recorded which). These receptor sequences come from a woman aged 40 to 49 who had recovered from COVID-19. Both conserved end residues are part of each CDR3. The D gene is left open where the match is weak. The size field is filled for only some rows; it gives once, few, many or a size class.

TRBJ1-5 . TRBV7-2 . CASSLGSRGAQPQHF TGTGCCAGCAGCTTAGGAAGTCGGGGAGCTCAGCCCCAGCATTTT
TRBJ2-7 TRBD2 TRBV6-1 . CASSERVTSGRTLEQYF TGTGCCAGCAGTGAACGGGTGACTAGCGGGAGAACGCTCGAGCAGTACTTC
TRBJ2-1 TRBD1 TRBV2 . CASRADRVSYNEQFF TGTGCCAGCAGAGCAGACAGGGTATCCTACAATGAGCAGTTCTTC
TRBJ2-2 . TRBV28 . CASIKGTYGELFF TGTGCCAGCATTAAGGGGACTTACGGGGAGCTGTTTTTT
TRBJ2-5 . TRBV2 . CASSPTWETQYF TGTGCCAGCAGTCCTACCTGGGAGACCCAGTACTTC
TRBJ2-2 TRBD2 TRBV28 few CASSSPREAARGELFF TGTGCCAGCAGTTCCCCCCGGGAGGCAGCTAGGGGGGAGCTGTTTTTT
TRBJ1-4 . TRBV19 . CASSMGQGINEKLFF TGTGCCAGTAGTATGGGGCAGGGTATTAATGAAAAACTGTTTTTT
TRBJ2-3 TRBD2 TRBV19 once CASRPGTSGKVDTQYF TGTGCCAGCCGGCCCGGGACTAGCGGGAAAGTAGATACGCAGTATTTT
TRBJ2-7 . TRBV28 once CASSLVPSESYEQYF TGTGCCAGCAGTTTAGTTCCTAGCGAATCCTACGAGCAGTACTTC
TRBJ2-5 . TRBV7-2 . CASLAGVGETQYF TGTGCCAGCCTCGCAGGGGTTGGAGAGACCCAGTACTTC
TRBJ2-1 . TRBV19 . CASSIWGGEQFF TGTGCCAGTAGTATATGGGGAGGTGAGCAGTTCTTC
TRBJ2-1 . TRBV7-3 . CASSLNWETGEQFF TGTGCCAGCAGCTTAAATTGGGAGACGGGTGAGCAGTTCTTC
TRBJ2-5 TRBD2 TRBV18 . CASRSHNPAGGQETQYF TGTGCCAGCCGGTCCCACAATCCAGCGGGAGGGCAAGAGACCCAGTACTTC
TRBJ1-1 . TRBV6-2/TRBV6-3 once CASSYPRARGAIRNTEAFF TGTGCCAGCAGTTACCCGCGCGCGCGGGGGGCGATTCGTAACACTGAAGCTTTCTTT
TRBJ1-2 . TRBV27 few CASSLRGRAVYGYTF TGTGCCAGCAGTTTACGAGGCAGGGCGGTTTATGGCTACACCTTC